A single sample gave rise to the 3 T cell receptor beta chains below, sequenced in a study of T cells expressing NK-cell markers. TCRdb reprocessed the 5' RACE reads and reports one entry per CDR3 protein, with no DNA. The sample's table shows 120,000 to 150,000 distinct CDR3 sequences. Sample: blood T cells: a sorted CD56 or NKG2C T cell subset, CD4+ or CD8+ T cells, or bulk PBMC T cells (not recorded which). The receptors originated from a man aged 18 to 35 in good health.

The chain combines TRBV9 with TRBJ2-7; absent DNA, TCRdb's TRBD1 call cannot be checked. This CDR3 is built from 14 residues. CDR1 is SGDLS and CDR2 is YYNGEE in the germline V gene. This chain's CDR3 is CASSVGQKAYEQYF.

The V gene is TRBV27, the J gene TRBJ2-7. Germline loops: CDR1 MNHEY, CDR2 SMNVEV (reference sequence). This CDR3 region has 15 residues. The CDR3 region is CASSLKGSNRYEQYF.

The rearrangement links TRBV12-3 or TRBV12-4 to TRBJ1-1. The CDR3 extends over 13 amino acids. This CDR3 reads CASSLVGYTEAFF.